Presented here are 30 T cell receptor beta chains from one specimen sequenced in a study of PD-1 blockade in classical Hodgkin lymphoma. Here immunoSEQ multiplex PCR was the method, and the copy in TCRdb shows in-frame clones only, minus some. The sample includes 15,000 to 20,000 clones, about 80% of them seen just once. Time point defined: cycle 4 day 1 (C4D1), after more than 5 weeks of nivolumab. All patients relapsed after autologous stem cell transplantation, and brentuximab vedotin exposure varied. Sequenced here: peripheral blood mononuclear cells (PBMCs), sampled before the fourth cycle of nivolumab. The receptors were sampled from a human donor with classical Hodgkin lymphoma.

The chain recombines TRBV5-1 with TRBJ2-2; possible D gene TRBD1, 6 bases. This CDR3 comprises 14 residues. V shed 2 bases and J shed 4 bases, with 9 bases lying between them. Looked up from germline, CDR1 is SGHRS and CDR2 is YFSETQ. The CDR3 sequence is CASSLQGVTGELFF. The CDR3 DNA reads TGCGCCAGCAGCTTACAGGGTGTCACCGGGGAGCTGTTTTTT.

This chain joins TRBV19 and TRBJ2-5, with 7 nucleotides matching TRBD2. Germline V lookup: CDR1 LNHDA, CDR2 SQIVND (reference sequence). CDR3 length equals 17 residues. The junction had 11 bases not matched to a gene; V was cut back by 2 bases and J by 2 bases. CDR3 sequence reads: CASSIRRRLAEQETQYF. For the CDR3, the DNA is TGTGCCAGTAGTATAAGAAGGAGGCTAGCGGAACAAGAGACCCAGTACTTC.

The genes are TRBV4-2 and TRBJ2-3, with TRBD2 matching over 9 bases. After removal of 4 bases from V and 0 bases from J, the junction contained 8 bases not matched to a gene. CDR3 length equals 17 residues. Germline CDR1 and CDR2: LGHNA and YNFKEQ. The CDR3 loop reads CASSPPTGTSSTDTQYF. The CDR3 region has the DNA TGTGCCAGCAGCCCCCCCACCGGGACTAGCAGCACAGATACGCAGTATTTT.

CDR3 in amino acids: CASSLGGPWTNEQYF. The CDR3 region has the DNA TGCGCCAGCAGCTTGGGGGGGCCGTGGACCAACGAGCAGTACTTC. The V and J genes are TRBV5-1 and TRBJ2-7; possibly TRBD1 for D (6 bases). Germline V gene lookup returns CDR1 SGHRS and CDR2 YFSETQ. V was shortened by 0 bases and J by 5 bases, with 15 bases between the two germline ends. CDR3 length: 15 amino acids.

The chain uses TRBV6-1 and TRBJ2-1; D uncertain. The CDR3 runs 15 residues. Germline-derived CDR1 and CDR2 are MNHNS and SASEGT. V lost 4 bases, J lost 0 bases, and 10 bases lay in between. The CDR3 loop reads CASSVEVGSYNEQFF. The CDR3 nucleotides are TGTGCCAGCAGTGTTGAGGTCGGCTCCTACAATGAGCAGTTCTTC.

V gene TRBV7-8 combines with J gene TRBJ1-1, with D possibly TRBD1 on 6 matching bases. Germline loops: CDR1 SGHVS, CDR2 FQNEAQ. Deletions cut 0 bases from V and 11 bases from J, with 16 bases between. The CDR3 is 14 residues long. The DNA for the CDR3 is TGTGCCAGCAGCTTAGCCCGGGGGGCCGGTGGGGCTTTCTTT. Translating gives CASSLARGAGGAFF.

The chain uses TRBV4-2 and TRBJ1-5; D possibly corresponds to TRBD1 (5 bases). V was cut by 0 bases and J by 2 bases, with 11 bases left in between. The CDR3 spans 16 residues. The germline V gene encodes CDR1 LGHNA and CDR2 YNFKEQ. CDR3 in DNA: TGTGCCAGCAGCCAAGATTGGGAAGGGGGCAATCAGCCCCAGCATTTT. It translates to CASSQDWEGGNQPQHF.

The gene calls are TRBV9 and TRBJ1-2; unclear D gene. Germline CDR1 reads SGDLS; CDR2 reads YYNGEE. V was shortened by 0 bases and J by 4 bases, with 10 bases between the two germline ends. There are 14 residues in the CDR3. CDR3 sequence: CASSVEEGPYGYTF. CDR3 coding DNA: TGTGCCAGCAGCGTAGAGGAGGGTCCCTATGGCTACACCTTC. The variable domain in full, completed from reference TRBV9 and TRBJ1-2, reads DSGVTQTPKHLITATGQRVTLRCSPRSGDLSVYWYQQSLDQGLQFLIQYYNGEERAKGNILERFSAQQFPDLHSELNLSSLELGDSALYFCASSVEEGPYGYTFGSGTRLTVV.

The V call is TRBV5-1, the J call TRBJ2-1; D is perhaps TRBD1 or TRBD2 (5 bases each). The V and J ends lost 3 bases and 5 bases respectively, with 18 bases between them. This CDR3 comprises 16 residues. The germline gives CDR1 SGHRS, CDR2 YFSETQ. The CDR3 DNA is TGCGCCAGCAGCTCTGCCGGGGCGCACCTCAACAATGAGCAGTTCTTC. Its protein is CASSSAGAHLNNEQFF.

V is TRBV6-5 and J is TRBJ1-2, with no clear D. CDR3 length: 15 residues. Germline CDR1 reads MNHEY; CDR2 reads SVGAGI. The V and J ends lost 0 bases and 6 bases respectively, with 14 bases between them. In nucleotides, the CDR3 is TGTGCCAGCAGTTACTCGATGCGGGAAGGAGATGGCTACACCTTC. Translation gives CASSYSMREGDGYTF.

The chain combines TRBV6-5 with TRBJ1-1; 9 nucleotides match TRBD1. V lost 4 bases and J lost 5; bases outside the gene matches: 5. The germline CDR1 and CDR2 sequences are MNHEY and SVGAGI. The CDR3 contains 14 residues. CDR3 loop: CASSSTGGLTEAFF. CDR3 nucleotide sequence: TGTGCCAGCAGTTCCACAGGGGGCTTGACTGAAGCTTTCTTT.

The CDR3: CASSTGAGFSNQPQHF. For the CDR3, the DNA is TGTGCCAGTAGCACAGGGGCAGGGTTTAGCAATCAGCCCCAGCATTTT. V gene TRBV19 combines with J gene TRBJ1-5; TRBD1 matches at 7 bases. Germline values: CDR1 LNHDA, CDR2 SQIVND (reference sequence). The CDR3 covers 16 residues. The trim removed 6 bases at V and 0 bases at J, leaving 8 bases unmatched.

The chain recombines TRBV6-5 with TRBJ1-2; weak D call: TRBD1 (5 bases). CDR3 length: 14 amino acids. Trimming shortened V by 0 bases and J by 6 bases, and 11 bases separated the two germline ends. The germline CDR1 and CDR2 sequences are MNHEY and SVGAGI. The CDR3 spells CASSYSQGGDGYTF. The CDR3 DNA follows: TGTGCCAGCAGTTACTCGCAGGGAGGTGATGGCTACACCTTC.

This clone was counted a single time. The J gene is TRBJ1-5, the V gene TRBV2; D gene uncertain. This CDR3 has 11 residues. Trimming left V 8 bases short and J 6 bases short, with 8 bases between. CDR1 and CDR2 (germline): SNHLY, FYNNEI. CDR3 loop: CASGSLQPQHF. CDR3 bases: TGTGCCAGCGGAAGTCTTCAGCCCCAGCATTTT.

The genes are TRBV4-3 and TRBJ1-1; D unclear. V dropped 0 bases and J dropped 6 bases, with 11 bases sitting between them. Germline V gives CDR1 LGHNA, CDR2 YSLEER. This CDR3 has 14 residues. CDR3: CASSQDSSYSEAFF. The CDR3, as DNA: TGCGCCAGCAGCCAAGATAGCAGTTATTCTGAAGCTTTCTTT.

This chain uses TRBV4-2 with TRBJ1-4; D gene uncertain. The CDR3 is 13 amino acids. The germline gives CDR1 LGHNA, CDR2 YNFKEQ. The ends were cut back, 6 bases at V and 7 bases at J, with 12 bases in the middle. This CDR3 is CASRRSGSEKLFF. The CDR3 DNA is TGTGCCAGCAGGAGGAGTGGGAGTGAAAAACTGTTTTTT.

The V call is TRBV5-8, the J call TRBJ1-1; D unresolved. The CDR3 totals 13 residues. Trimming pared 2 bases from V and 1 base from J, leaving 6 bases between. Germline V lookup: CDR1 SGHTS, CDR2 YDEGEE. The CDR3 reads CASSLQRNTEAFF. For the CDR3, the DNA is TGTGCCAGCAGCTTACAGCGGAACACTGAAGCTTTCTTT.

The chain uses TRBV5-6 and TRBJ1-2; D unresolved. The germline V gene has CDR1 SGHDT and CDR2 YYEEEE. Trimming stripped 2 bases from V and 2 bases from J, with 19 bases between. The CDR3 contains 17 residues. CDR3 bases: TGTGCCAGCAGCTTTGGTGCCTTACGAGGGCGCAACTATGGCTACACCTTC. Amino acid sequence: CASSFGALRGRNYGYTF. Together with reference TRBV5-6 and TRBJ1-2, the CDR3 gives the full variable domain: DAGVTQSPTHLIKTRGQQVTLRCSPKSGHDTVSWYQQALGQGPQFIFQYYEEEERQRGNFPDRFSGHQFPNYSSELNVNALLLGDSALYLCASSFGALRGRNYGYTFGSGTRLTVV.

J is TRBJ2-2 and V is TRBV27, with no clear D. Trimming took 4 bases from V and 0 from J, leaving 9 bases between them. The germline gives CDR1 MNHEY, CDR2 SMNVEV (reference sequence). The CDR3 is 15 residues long. The CDR3 is CASSSQATNTGELFF. The CDR3, as DNA: TGTGCCAGCAGTTCCCAGGCAACGAACACCGGGGAGCTGTTTTTT.

This sequence joins TRBV6-5 and TRBJ1-2, with D possibly TRBD1 on 5 matching bases. Germline CDR1 reads MNHEY; CDR2 reads SVGAGI. V lost 2 bases and J 2 bases, leaving 12 bases between the germline ends. The CDR3 runs to 15 residues. CDR3 amino acids: CASSYGGGLNYGYTF. CDR3 nucleotides: TGTGCCAGCAGTTACGGGGGAGGACTAAACTATGGCTACACCTTC.

This chain joins TRBV5-1 and TRBJ2-5; tentative D call: TRBD1 (6 bases). CDR3 length equals 15 residues. V was cut by 6 bases and J by 5 bases, with 20 bases left in between. CDR1 is SGHRS, CDR2 YFSETQ, per germline. The CDR3 region has the DNA TGCGCCAGCACACCCCGAACAGGGTCCAAGGAGACCCAGTACTTC. This encodes CASTPRTGSKETQYF.

The chain has TRBV5-1 and TRBJ1-4; no clear D gene. From germline, CDR1 is SGHRS and CDR2 YFSETQ. The CDR3 sequence is 13 residues long. V gave up 5 bases and J gave up 12 bases, with 17 bases separating them. In DNA, the CDR3 is TGCGCCAGCAGTCCAGGCGTTGGATACCAACTGTTTTTT. This translates into CASSPGVGYQLFF.

CDR3 protein: CASRKGERDTQYF. The CDR3 DNA reads as TGTGCCAGCAGGAAAGGGGAAAGAGATACGCAGTATTTT. This chain uses TRBV7-8 with TRBJ2-3; D may be TRBD1 (5 bases). The germline V gene has CDR1 SGHVS and CDR2 FQNEAQ. This CDR3 is 13 amino acids long. The V gene lost 6 bases and the J gene lost 5 bases, with 12 bases spanning the gap.

This chain connects TRBV4-3 to TRBJ2-1; possibly TRBD2 for D (5 bases). The CDR3 length is 18 residues. The ends were cut back, 1 base at V and 6 bases at J, with 22 bases in the middle. Germline V gene sequence: CDR1 LGHNA, CDR2 YSLEER. The CDR3 DNA is TGCGCCAGCAGCCAAGGCGTTTCATCTGGAGGCGCCCTCAATGAGCAGTTCTTC. It specifies CASSQGVSSGGALNEQFF.

The J gene is TRBJ2-1, the V gene TRBV27; 7 bases fit TRBD1. Germline lookup yields CDR1 MNHEY and CDR2 SMNVEV (reference sequence). Trimming took 8 bases from V and 4 from J; bases not matched to a gene: 5. This CDR3 has 13 amino acids. The CDR3: CASEGAPYNEQFF. The CDR3 DNA is TGTGCCAGCGAGGGGGCCCCATACAATGAGCAGTTCTTC.

The chain uses TRBV4-3 and TRBJ2-5; 13 bases agree with TRBD2. Germline V gene sequence: CDR1 LGHNA, CDR2 YSLEER. After removal of 4 bases from V and 5 bases from J, the junction contained 7 bases not matched to a gene. The CDR3 contains 16 residues. DNA of the CDR3: TGCGCCAGCAGCCCAGGACTAGCGGGGGCTGGGGAGACCCAGTACTTC. Protein sequence: CASSPGLAGAGETQYF.

This chain links TRBV4-3 with TRBJ2-3; 7 bases map to TRBD1. The CDR3 is 16 amino acids. The junction had 7 bases not matched to a gene; V was cut back by 2 bases and J by 2 bases. Looked up from germline, CDR1 is LGHNA and CDR2 is YSLEER. CDR3 DNA: TGCGCCAGCAGCCAACTGACAGGGACGTTCACAGATACGCAGTATTTT. This encodes CASSQLTGTFTDTQYF.

This clone is categorized as medium-sized (0.01 to 0.1%). The V gene is TRBV13, the J gene TRBJ1-1; 8 nucleotides line up with TRBD1. The CDR3 is 14 amino acids. The germline V gene encodes CDR1 PRHDT and CDR2 FYEKMQ (reference sequence). The V segment lost 5 bases and the J segment 7 bases; nucleotides outside the gene matches: 9. For the CDR3, the DNA is TGTGCCAGCAGCCCCAGGGGGCGCGTTATTGAAGCTTTCTTT. It yields the protein CASSPRGRVIEAFF.

This sequence joins TRBV5-1 and TRBJ2-3; D gene ambiguous. The CDR3 is made up of 13 amino acids. Germline V lookup: CDR1 SGHRS, CDR2 YFSETQ. Deletions cut 1 base from V and 4 bases from J, with 7 bases between. CDR3 nucleotides: TGCGCCAGCAGCTTGTTTGCGGCAGATACGCAGTATTTT. Residues: CASSLFAADTQYF. Full variable domain (remainder filled in from reference TRBV5-1 and TRBJ2-3): KAGVTQTPRYLIKTRGQQVTLSCSPISGHRSVSWYQQTPGQGLQFLFEYFSETQRNKGNFPGRFSGRQFSNSRSEMNVSTLELGDSALYLCASSLFAADTQYFGPGTRLTVL.

The chain has TRBV28 and TRBJ1-6; D is uncertain. Trimming stripped 8 bases from V and 3 bases from J, with 11 bases between. The CDR3 is made up of 14 amino acids. Per germline, CDR1 MDHEN and CDR2 SYDVKM. CDR3 DNA sequence: TGTGCCAGCGGCCCGACGGACTATAATTCACCCCTCCACTTT. Translating it yields CASGPTDYNSPLHF.